This T cell receptor beta chain was sequenced in a study of cytomegalovirus exposure and HLA in healthy donors. A few counts support this clone. The CDR3 loop spans 17 amino acids. With V trimmed by 0 bases and J by 4 bases, 9 bases remained unmatched. Germline CDR1 and CDR2: SGHDT and YYEEEE. Vbeta (60) and Jbeta (13) primers were used in the PCR. TCRdb's table, derived via immunoSEQ multiplex PCR, lists solely in-frame clones and lacks some. This sample has about 210,000 clones, with around 80% found just once. This chain uses TRBV5-6 with TRBJ2-1, with TRBD1 matching 8 bases. The sequence came from a man aged 25-45 years in good health and CMV-seronegative. Sample: PBMCs. DNA of the CDR3: TGTGCCAGCAGCTTGGCAGGGGGCTGGAAGGGTTACAATGAGCAGTTCTTC. Its protein product is CASSLAGGWKGYNEQFF.